This T cell receptor beta chain was captured by sequencing in a study of tissue T cells after allogeneic stem cell transplantation. As to time point: mouse harvest day 14 after allogeneic transplant. Tail vein injection delivered 10^7 T-cell-depleted bone marrow cells and 10^6 splenic CD5+ T cells. B6 (H2b) cells into BALB/c (H2d) mice; tissues taken at day 7 or 14. Per the germline V gene, CDR1 is LGHNA and CDR2 is YNLKQL (reference sequence). The CDR3 sequence is 14 residues long. With V trimmed by 5 bases and J by 5 bases, 6 bases remained unmatched. Notes on the study in general: Motif-based clustering found tissue-specific repertoire signatures shared across patients, though few clones were shared. Within patients, tissue anatomy strongly shaped TCR repertoire composition.

Clones were sequenced by immunoSEQ multiplex PCR, and TCRdb holds only the in-frame ones, with some missing. The sample records 2,500 to 3,500 clones, about 50% being singletons. This clone qualifies as large (0.1 to 1%). Its antigen is currently unknown. Gene names refer to mouse genes. The read falls 1 residue short of the CDR3 end, and the missing part is taken from the germline J gene. The chain joins TRBV5 to TRBJ1-2, with 9 positions matching TRBD1. The sample taken for sequencing was gut tissue. The source of this sequence is a female BALB/c mouse given C57BL/6 T cells with graft-versus-host disease after an allogeneic hematopoietic cell transplant. The part of the CDR3 DNA that was read is TGTGCCAGCAGCTCCCAACAGGGGGCATCCGACTACACC. Encoded protein: CASSSQQGASDYT. The whole CDR3 region reads CASSSQQGASDYTF.